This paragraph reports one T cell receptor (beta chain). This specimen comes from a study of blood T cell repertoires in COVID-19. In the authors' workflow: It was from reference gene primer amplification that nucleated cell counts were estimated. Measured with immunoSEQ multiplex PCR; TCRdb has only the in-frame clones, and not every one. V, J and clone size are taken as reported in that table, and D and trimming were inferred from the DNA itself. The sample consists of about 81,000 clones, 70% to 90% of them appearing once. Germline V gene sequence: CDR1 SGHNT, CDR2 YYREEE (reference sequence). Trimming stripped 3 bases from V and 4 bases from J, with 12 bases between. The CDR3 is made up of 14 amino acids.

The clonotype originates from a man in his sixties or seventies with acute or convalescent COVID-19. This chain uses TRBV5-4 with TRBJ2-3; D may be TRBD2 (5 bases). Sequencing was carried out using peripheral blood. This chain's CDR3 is CASSSLTRPDTQYF. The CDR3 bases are TGTGCCAGCAGCTCGTTAACTAGGCCAGATACGCAGTATTTT.